These T cell receptor beta chains were read from a single sample in a study of high-grade serous ovarian cancer treatment subgroups. Sequenced by immunoSEQ multiplex PCR; TCRdb stores in-frame clones only, minus some. The table includes fewer than 4,500 clones, just under 80% detected once. The material sequenced was tumor tissue. Receptors were obtained from a human donor with high-grade serous ovarian cancer. The CDR3 runs from the conserved cysteine through the conserved F or W. The D gene is left open where the match is weak. The size of a clone is reported for some rows only, either as once, few or many, or as a class for expanded clones.

cdr3_nt cdr3_aa j_call clone_size v_call d_call
TGCGCCAGCAGCCCTGGGGGTGGGCTAAGCGAAGCTTTCTTT CASSPGGGLSEAFF TRBJ1-1 few TRBV5-1 NA
TGTGCCAGCAGTCCGCTTCCCGGGGACTATGGCTACACCTTC CASSPLPGDYGYTF TRBJ1-2 NA TRBV2 NA
TGCGCCAGCAGCTCCACAGCGGGAACCTACGAGCAGTACTTC CASSSTAGTYEQYF TRBJ2-7 NA TRBV5-1 TRBD2
TGTGCCAGCAGCTTGGGGGCAGGGCCTGGAAACACCATATATTTT CASSLGAGPGNTIYF TRBJ1-3 few TRBV5-4 NA
TGTGCCAGCAGCTCATACCACAGGGTTCAGCCCCAGCATTTT CASSSYHRVQPQHF TRBJ1-5 few TRBV5-6 NA
TGTGCCAGCAGCTTCCTACTTACAGGCGCTGAAGCTTTCTTT CASSFLLTGAEAFF TRBJ1-1 NA TRBV7-2 NA
TGTGCCAGCAATCCCGGGGGCCCCGCTGAAGCTTTCTTT CASNPGGPAEAFF TRBJ1-1 NA TRBV6-6 NA
TGTGCCAGCAGACGAGGACTAGCGGGGTCCAATGAGCAGTTCTTC CASRRGLAGSNEQFF TRBJ2-1 NA TRBV6-5 TRBD2
TGTGCCAGCAGCACAGCGGGACTTCACAATGAGCAGTTCTTC CASSTAGLHNEQFF TRBJ2-1 NA TRBV7-8 TRBD2
TGTGCCAGCAGTGAAGGGGGGGGCTACACCTTC CASSEGGGYTF TRBJ1-2 NA TRBV6-1 NA
TGCGCCAGCAGCCTGGGGGCCACCGGGGAGACCCAGTACTTC CASSLGATGETQYF TRBJ2-5 NA TRBV5-1 NA
TGTGCCTGGAGGGCAGGGGCGAACACCGGGGAGCTGTTTTTT CAWRAGANTGELFF TRBJ2-2 once TRBV30 NA
TGTGCCAGTAGTATCGTAGGGAGAGAGACCCAGTACTTC CASSIVGRETQYF TRBJ2-5 NA TRBV19 NA
TGTGCCAGCAGCTTGGCCGGACAGGGACCGTCTCAGTATGGCTACACCTTC CASSLAGQGPSQYGYTF TRBJ1-2 NA TRBV7-9 TRBD1
TGTGCCAGCTCACCACTTTCCCGTCAGGAAGCTTTCTTT CASSPLSRQEAFF TRBJ1-1 few TRBV18 NA
TGTGCCAGCAGTGAAAGGGGGACTTTCTATGGCTACACCTTC CASSERGTFYGYTF TRBJ1-2 NA TRBV6-1 NA
TGTGCCAGCAGCTTAGGGCGGACAGGGGGCCTTGTTTCATACACTGAAGCTTTCTTT CASSLGRTGGLVSYTEAFF TRBJ1-1 few TRBV7-7 TRBD1
TGTGCCAGCAGCTTAGCGCGAGGGGACCCTACATTGGCGGGCTACACCTTC CASSLARGDPTLAGYTF TRBJ1-2 NA TRBV7-9 NA
TGTGCCAGCAGCCGAGCGGGCCAAGAGACCCAGTACTTC CASSRAGQETQYF TRBJ2-5 NA TRBV7-8 NA
TGCGCCAGCAGCTCGGTAGGGTTGTCTGAAAAACTGTTTTTT CASSSVGLSEKLFF TRBJ1-4 once TRBV5-1 NA
TGTGCCAGCAGTGAAGAGCGAGACTACGAGCAGTACTTC CASSEERDYEQYF TRBJ2-7 NA TRBV2 NA
TGCGCCAGCAGCCAAGGCGCCGTATCAGATACGCAGTATTTT CASSQGAVSDTQYF TRBJ2-3 NA TRBV4-1 NA
TGTGCCAGCAGTGAAGTTAGAGACAGCGGGCCCGTGAGCAATCAGCCCCAGCATTTT CASSEVRDSGPVSNQPQHF TRBJ1-5 NA TRBV2 NA
TGTGCCAGCAGCCCCCATAGGGGCAATCAGCCCCAGCATTTT CASSPHRGNQPQHF TRBJ1-5 few TRBV27 NA